This T cell receptor beta chain originates from a study of shared clonotypes between healthy human individuals. The data were produced by immunoSEQ multiplex PCR, yet TCRdb's version contains in-frame clones alone and is incomplete. Among over a million clones, roughly 70% were seen once, and the ten largest hold roughly 1.5%. V was pared by 6 bases and J by 5 bases, with 6 bases of the junction left unmatched. The V gene's germline CDR1 is MNHEY and CDR2 SMNVEV (reference sequence). The CDR3 loop spans 13 amino acids. The TCR sequence derives from a man aged 18 to 29 in good health. The chain is built from TRBV27 and TRBJ2-7, with 8 bases fitting TRBD1. What was sequenced was memory CD4+ T cells sorted from blood. Subset reported: CD45RA-negative fraction. The CDR3 region is CASSRTGTHEQYF. For the CDR3, the DNA is TGTGCCAGCAGCAGGACAGGGACCCACGAGCAGTACTTC.